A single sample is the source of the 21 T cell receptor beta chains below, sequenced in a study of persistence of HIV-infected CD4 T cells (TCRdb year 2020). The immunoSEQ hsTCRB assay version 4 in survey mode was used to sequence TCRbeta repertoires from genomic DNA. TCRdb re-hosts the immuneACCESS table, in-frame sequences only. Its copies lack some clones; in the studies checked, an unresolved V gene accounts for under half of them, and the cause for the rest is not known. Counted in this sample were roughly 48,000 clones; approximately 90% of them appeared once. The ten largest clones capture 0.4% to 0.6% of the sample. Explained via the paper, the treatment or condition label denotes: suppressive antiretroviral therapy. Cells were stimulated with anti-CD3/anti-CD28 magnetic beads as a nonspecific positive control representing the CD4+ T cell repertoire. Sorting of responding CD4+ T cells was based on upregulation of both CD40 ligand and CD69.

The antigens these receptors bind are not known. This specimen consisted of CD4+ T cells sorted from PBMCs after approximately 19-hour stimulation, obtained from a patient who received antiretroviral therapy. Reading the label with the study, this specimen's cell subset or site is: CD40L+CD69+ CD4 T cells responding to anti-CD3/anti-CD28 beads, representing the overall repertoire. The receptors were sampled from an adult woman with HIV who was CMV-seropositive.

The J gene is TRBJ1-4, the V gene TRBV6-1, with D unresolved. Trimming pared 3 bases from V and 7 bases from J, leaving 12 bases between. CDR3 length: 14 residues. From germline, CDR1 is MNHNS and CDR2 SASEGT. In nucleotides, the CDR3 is TGTGCCAGCAGTGATCAGAGGGAGGGTGAAAAACTGTTTTTT. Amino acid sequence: CASSDQREGEKLFF.

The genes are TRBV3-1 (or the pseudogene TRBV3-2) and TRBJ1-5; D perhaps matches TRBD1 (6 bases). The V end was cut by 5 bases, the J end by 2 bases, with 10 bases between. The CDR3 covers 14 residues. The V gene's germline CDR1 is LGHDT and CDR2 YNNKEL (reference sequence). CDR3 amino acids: CASSYGTRNQPQHF. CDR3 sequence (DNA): TGTGCCAGCAGCTACGGGACACGCAATCAGCCCCAGCATTTT.

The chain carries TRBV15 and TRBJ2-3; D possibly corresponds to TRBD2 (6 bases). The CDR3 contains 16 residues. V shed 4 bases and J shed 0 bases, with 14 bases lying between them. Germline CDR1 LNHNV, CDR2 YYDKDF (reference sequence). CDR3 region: CATSNEGLSSTDTQYF. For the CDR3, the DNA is TGTGCCACCAGCAATGAAGGACTATCTAGCACAGATACGCAGTATTTT.

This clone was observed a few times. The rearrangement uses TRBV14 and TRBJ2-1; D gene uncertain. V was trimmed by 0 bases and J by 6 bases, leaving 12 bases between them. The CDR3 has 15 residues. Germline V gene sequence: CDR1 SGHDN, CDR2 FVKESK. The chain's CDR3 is CASSQDHRAGNEQFF. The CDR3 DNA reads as TGTGCCAGCAGCCAAGATCACCGGGCTGGCAATGAGCAGTTCTTC.

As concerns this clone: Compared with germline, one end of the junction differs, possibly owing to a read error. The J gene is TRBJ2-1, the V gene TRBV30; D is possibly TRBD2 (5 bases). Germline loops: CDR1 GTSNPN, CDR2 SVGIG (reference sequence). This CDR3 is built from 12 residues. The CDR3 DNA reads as TGTGCCTGGGGAGGATACTACGATGAGCAGTTCTTC. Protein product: CAWGGYYDEQFF.

CDR3 sequence: CASSVLGENEQYF. The CDR3 bases are TGTGCCAGCAGCGTACTAGGGGAAAACGAGCAGTACTTC. V is TRBV9 and J is TRBJ2-7; a weak D match, TRBD1 (5 bases). V shed 1 base and J shed 5 bases, with 10 bases lying between them. Germline values: CDR1 SGDLS, CDR2 YYNGEE. This CDR3 has 13 amino acids.

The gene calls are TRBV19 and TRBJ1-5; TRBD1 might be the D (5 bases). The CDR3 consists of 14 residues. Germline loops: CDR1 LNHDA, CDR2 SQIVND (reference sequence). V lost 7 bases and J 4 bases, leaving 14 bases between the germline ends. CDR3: CASNRGQGNQPQHF. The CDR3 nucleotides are TGTGCCAGTAACCGTGGGCAGGGAAATCAGCCCCAGCATTTT.

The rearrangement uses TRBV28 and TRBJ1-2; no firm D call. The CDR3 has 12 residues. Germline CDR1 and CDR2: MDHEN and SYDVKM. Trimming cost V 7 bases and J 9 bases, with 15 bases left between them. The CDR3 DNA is TGTGCCAGCATTGCGGCAGGCGGGCGCTACACCTTC. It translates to CASIAAGGRYTF.

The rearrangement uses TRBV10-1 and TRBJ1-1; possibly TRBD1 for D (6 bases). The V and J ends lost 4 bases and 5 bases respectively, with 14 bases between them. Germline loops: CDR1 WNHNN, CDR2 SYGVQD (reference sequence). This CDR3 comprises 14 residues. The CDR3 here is CASSGGAGWTEAFF. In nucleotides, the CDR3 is TGCGCCAGCAGTGGGGGGGCAGGGTGGACTGAAGCTTTCTTT.

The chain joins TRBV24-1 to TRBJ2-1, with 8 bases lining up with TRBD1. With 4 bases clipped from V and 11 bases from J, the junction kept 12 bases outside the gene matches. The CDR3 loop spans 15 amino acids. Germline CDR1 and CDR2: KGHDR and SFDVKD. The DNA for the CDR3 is TGTGCCACCAGTGAACGTGGAGGGACAGGCTCTAAGCAGTTCTTC. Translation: CATSERGGTGSKQFF.

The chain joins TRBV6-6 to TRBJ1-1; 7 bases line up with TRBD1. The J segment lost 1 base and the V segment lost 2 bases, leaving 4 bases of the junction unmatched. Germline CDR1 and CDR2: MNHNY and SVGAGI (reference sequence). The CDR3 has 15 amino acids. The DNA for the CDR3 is TGTGCCAGCAGTTACGCAAGACAGGGGAACACTGAAGCTTTCTTT. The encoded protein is CASSYARQGNTEAFF.

The CDR3 region is CASSLTDLEGPGNSGQPQHF. The CDR3 DNA reads as TGTGCCAGCAGCTTGACGGACCTTGAGGGTCCGGGCAATTCGGGTCAGCCCCAGCATTTT. The chain carries TRBV7-3 and TRBJ1-5; D ambiguous. V dropped 3 bases and J dropped 6 bases, with 30 bases sitting between them. This CDR3 has 20 residues. Germline V gene data show CDR1 as SGHTA and CDR2 as FQGTGA.

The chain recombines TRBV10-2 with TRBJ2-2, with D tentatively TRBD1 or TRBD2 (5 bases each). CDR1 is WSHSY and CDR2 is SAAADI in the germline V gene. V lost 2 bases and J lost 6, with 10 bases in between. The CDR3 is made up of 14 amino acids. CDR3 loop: CASSEPGRAGELFF. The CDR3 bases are TGCGCCAGCAGTGAGCCAGGGCGGGCCGGGGAGCTGTTTTTT.

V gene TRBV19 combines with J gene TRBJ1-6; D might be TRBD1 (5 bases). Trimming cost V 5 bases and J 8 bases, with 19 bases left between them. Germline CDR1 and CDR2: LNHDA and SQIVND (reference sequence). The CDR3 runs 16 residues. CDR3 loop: CASSLTWTYGDSPLHF. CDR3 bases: TGTGCCAGTAGTTTGACCTGGACATATGGGGATTCACCCCTCCACTTT.

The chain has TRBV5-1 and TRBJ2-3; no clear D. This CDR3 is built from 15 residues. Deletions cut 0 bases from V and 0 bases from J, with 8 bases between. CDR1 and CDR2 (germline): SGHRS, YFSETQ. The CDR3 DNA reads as TGCGCCAGCAGCTTGGCGTCAGCGAGCACAGATACGCAGTATTTT. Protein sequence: CASSLASASTDTQYF.

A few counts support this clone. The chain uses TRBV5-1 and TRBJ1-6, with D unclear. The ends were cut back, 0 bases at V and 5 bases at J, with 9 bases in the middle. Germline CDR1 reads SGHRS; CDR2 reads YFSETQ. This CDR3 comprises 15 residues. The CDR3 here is CASSLGVADNSPLHF. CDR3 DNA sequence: TGCGCCAGCAGCTTGGGGGTTGCGGATAATTCACCCCTCCACTTT.

CDR3 sequence: CAWSDTQGNSPLHF. CDR3 nucleotides: TGTGCCTGGAGTGATACACAGGGGAATTCACCCCTCCACTTT. This sequence joins TRBV30 and TRBJ1-6; 7 positions agree with TRBD1. CDR3 size: 14 residues. J lost 7 bases, V lost 1 base, and 4 bases had no gene match. CDR1 is GTSNPN and CDR2 is SVGIG in the germline V gene (reference sequence).

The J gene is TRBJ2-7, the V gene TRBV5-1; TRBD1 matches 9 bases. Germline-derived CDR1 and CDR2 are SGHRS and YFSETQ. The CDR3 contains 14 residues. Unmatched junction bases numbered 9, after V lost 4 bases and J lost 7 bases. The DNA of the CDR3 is TGCGCCAGCAGCCCGGGACAGGGATTAGGGGAGCAGTACTTC. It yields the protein CASSPGQGLGEQYF.

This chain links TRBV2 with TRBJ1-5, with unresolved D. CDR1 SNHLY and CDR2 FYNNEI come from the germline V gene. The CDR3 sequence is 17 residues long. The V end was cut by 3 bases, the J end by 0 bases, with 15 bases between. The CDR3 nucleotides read TGTGCCAGCAGTGACGGCCGTCAGGATTATAGCAATCAGCCCCAGCATTTT. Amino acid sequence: CASSDGRQDYSNQPQHF.

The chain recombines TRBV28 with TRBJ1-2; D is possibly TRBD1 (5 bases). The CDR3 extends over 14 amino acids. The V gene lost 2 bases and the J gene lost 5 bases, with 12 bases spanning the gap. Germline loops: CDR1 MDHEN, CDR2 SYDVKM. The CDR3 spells CASSLPGIRYGYTF. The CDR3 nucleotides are TGTGCCAGCAGTTTACCAGGGATTCGGTATGGCTACACCTTC.

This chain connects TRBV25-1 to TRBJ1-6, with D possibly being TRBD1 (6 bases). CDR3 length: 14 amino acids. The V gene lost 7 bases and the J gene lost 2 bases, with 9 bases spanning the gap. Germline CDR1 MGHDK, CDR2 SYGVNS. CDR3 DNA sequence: TGTGCCAGCACCAGGACAGCCTATAATTCACCCCTCCACTTT. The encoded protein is CASTRTAYNSPLHF.